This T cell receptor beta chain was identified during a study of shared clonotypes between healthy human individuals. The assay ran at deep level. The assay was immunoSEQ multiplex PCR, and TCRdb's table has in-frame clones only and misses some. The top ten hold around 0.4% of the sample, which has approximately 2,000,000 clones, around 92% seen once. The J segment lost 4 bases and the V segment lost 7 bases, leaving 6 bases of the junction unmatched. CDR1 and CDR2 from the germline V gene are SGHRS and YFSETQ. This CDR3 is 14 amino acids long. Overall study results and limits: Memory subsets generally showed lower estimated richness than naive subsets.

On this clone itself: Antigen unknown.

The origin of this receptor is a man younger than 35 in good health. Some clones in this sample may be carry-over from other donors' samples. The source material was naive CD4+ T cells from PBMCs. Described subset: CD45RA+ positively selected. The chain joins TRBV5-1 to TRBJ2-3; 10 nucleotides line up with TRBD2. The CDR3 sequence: CASWATSGSDTQYF. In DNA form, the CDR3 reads TGCGCCAGCTGGGCGACTAGCGGGTCAGATACGCAGTATTTT.